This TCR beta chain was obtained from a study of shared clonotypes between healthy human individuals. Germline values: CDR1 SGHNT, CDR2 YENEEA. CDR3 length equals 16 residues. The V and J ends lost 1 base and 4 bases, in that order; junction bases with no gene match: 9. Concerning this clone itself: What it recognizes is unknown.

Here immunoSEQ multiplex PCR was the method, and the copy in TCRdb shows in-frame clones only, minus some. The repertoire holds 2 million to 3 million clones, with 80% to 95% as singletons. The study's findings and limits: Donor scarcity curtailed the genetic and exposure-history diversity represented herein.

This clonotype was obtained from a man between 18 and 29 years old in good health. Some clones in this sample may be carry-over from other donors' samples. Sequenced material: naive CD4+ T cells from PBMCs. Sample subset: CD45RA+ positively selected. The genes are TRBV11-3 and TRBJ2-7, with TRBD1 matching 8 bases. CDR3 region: CASSLAVQGEEYEQYF. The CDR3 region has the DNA TGTGCCAGCAGCTTAGCCGTACAGGGGGAGGAGTACGAGCAGTACTTC.